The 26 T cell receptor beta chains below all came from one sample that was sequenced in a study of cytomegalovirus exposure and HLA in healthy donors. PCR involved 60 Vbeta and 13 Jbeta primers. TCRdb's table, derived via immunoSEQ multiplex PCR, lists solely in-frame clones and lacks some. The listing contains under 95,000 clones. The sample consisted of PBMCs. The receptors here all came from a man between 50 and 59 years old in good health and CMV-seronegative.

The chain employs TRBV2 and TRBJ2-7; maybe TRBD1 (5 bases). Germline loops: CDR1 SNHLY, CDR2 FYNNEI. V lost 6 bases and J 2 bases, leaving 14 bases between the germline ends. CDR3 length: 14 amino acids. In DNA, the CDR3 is TGTGCCAGCAGGGGTCGAGGACACGCCTACGAGCAGTACTTC. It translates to CASRGRGHAYEQYF.

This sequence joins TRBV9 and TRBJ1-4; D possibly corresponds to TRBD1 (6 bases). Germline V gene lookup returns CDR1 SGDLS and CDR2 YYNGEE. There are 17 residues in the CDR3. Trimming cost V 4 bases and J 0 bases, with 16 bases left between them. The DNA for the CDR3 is TGTGCCAGCAGCAAGCCTCGACAGGACCCAACTAATGAAAAACTGTTTTTT. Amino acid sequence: CASSKPRQDPTNEKLFF.

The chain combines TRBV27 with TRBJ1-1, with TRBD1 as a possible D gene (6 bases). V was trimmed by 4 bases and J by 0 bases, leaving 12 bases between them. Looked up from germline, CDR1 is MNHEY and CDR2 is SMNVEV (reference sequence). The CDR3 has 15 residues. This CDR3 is CASSYTTGLNTEAFF. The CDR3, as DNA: TGTGCCAGCAGTTATACGACAGGTTTGAACACTGAAGCTTTCTTT.

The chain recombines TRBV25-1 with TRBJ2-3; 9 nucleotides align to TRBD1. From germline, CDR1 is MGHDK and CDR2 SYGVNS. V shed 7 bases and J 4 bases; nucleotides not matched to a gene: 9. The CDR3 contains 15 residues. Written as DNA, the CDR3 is TGTGCCAGCAAGCTACAGGGGGCATATTCAGATACGCAGTATTTT. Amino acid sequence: CASKLQGAYSDTQYF. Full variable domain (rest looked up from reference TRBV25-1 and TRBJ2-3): EADIYQTPRYLVIGTGKKITLECSQTMGHDKMYWYQQDPGMELHLIHYSYGVNSTEKGDLSSESTVSRIRTEHFPLTLESARPSHTSQYLCASKLQGAYSDTQYFGPGTRLTVL.

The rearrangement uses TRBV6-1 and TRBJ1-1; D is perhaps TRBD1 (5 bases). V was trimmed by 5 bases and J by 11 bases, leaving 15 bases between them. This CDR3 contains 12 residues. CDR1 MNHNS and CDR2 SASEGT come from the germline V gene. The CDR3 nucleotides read TGTGCCAGCAGTATTCAGGGACTTCGTGCTTTCTTT. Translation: CASSIQGLRAFF.

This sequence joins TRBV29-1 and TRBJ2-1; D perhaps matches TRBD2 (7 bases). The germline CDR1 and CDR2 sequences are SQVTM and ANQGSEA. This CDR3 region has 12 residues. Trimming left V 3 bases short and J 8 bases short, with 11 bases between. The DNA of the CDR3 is TGCAGCGTTGAGCGGGGGCTCGATGAGCAGTTCTTC. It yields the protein CSVERGLDEQFF.

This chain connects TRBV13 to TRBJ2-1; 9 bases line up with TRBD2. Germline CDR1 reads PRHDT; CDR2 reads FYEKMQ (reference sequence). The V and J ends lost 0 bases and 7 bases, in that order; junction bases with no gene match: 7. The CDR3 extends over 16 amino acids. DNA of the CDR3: TGTGCCAGCAGCTTAGGTCCGGGACTAGCTACTAATGAGCAGTTCTTC. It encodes CASSLGPGLATNEQFF.

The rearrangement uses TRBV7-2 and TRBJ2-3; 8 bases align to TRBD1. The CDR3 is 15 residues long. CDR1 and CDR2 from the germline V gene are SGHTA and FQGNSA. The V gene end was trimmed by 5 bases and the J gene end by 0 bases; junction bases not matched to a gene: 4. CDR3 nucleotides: TGTGCCAGCAGCGCACAGGGGGTGAGCACAGATACGCAGTATTTT. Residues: CASSAQGVSTDTQYF.

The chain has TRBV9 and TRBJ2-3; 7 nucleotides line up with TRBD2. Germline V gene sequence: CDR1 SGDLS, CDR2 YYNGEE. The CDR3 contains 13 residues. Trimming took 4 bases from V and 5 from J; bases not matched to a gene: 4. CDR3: CASSRSGVDTQYF. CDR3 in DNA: TGTGCCAGCAGCAGAAGCGGGGTAGATACGCAGTATTTT.

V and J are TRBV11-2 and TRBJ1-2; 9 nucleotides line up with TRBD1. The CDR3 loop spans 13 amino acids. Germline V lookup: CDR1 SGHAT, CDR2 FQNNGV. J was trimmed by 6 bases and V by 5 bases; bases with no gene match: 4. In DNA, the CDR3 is TGTGCCAGCAGCCAGGACAGGGGCCATGGCTACACCTTC. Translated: CASSQDRGHGYTF.

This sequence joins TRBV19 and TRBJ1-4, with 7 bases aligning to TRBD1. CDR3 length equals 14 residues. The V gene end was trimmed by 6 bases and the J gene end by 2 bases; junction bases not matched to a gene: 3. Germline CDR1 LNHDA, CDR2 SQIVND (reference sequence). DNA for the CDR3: TGTGCCAGTAGCCCGACAGGGACTAATGAAAAACTGTTTTTT. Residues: CASSPTGTNEKLFF.

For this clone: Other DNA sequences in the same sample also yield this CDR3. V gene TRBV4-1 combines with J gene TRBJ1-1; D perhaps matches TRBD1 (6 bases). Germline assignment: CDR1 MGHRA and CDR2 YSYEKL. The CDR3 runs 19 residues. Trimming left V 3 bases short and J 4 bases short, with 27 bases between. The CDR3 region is CASSQRGIRGMGESTEAFF. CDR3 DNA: TGCGCCAGCAGCCAGAGGGGGATACGAGGGATGGGGGAAAGCACTGAAGCTTTCTTT.

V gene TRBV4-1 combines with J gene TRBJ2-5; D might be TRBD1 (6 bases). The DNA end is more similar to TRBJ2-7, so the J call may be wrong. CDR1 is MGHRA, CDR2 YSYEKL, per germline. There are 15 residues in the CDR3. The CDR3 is CASSQVAGARYEQYF. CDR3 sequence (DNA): TGCGCCAGCAGCCAAGTGGCAGGGGCCCGCTACGAGCAGTACTTC.

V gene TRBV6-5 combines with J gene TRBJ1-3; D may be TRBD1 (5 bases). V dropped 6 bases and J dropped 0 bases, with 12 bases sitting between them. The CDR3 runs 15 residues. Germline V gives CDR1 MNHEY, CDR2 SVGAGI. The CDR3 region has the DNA TGTGCCAGCAGCCGGGGGGGGGACTCTGGAAACACCATATATTTT. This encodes CASSRGGDSGNTIYF.

The CDR3 coding sequence is TGTGCCAGCAGTGAAGCGGTACAGGGAACGGATCAGCCCCAGCATTTT. It encodes CASSEAVQGTDQPQHF. The chain combines TRBV6-1 with TRBJ1-5; D perhaps matches TRBD1 (6 bases). The V gene lost 0 bases and the J gene lost 5 bases, with 14 bases spanning the gap. This CDR3 has 16 amino acids. Germline CDR1 reads MNHNS; CDR2 reads SASEGT.

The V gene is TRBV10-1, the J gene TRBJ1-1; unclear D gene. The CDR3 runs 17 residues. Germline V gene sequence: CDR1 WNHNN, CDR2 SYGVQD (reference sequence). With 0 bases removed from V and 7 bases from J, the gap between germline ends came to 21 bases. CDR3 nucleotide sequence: TGCGCCAGCAGTGAGTCGAGTTTTTGGAGGCCTCGTCTTGAAGCTTTCTTT. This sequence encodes CASSESSFWRPRLEAFF.

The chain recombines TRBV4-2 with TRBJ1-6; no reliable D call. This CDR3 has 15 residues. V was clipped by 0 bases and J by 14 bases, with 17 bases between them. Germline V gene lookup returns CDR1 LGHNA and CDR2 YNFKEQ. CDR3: CASSQDSPHSRSLHF. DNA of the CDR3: TGTGCCAGCAGCCAAGATTCACCCCACTCTAGATCCCTCCACTTT.

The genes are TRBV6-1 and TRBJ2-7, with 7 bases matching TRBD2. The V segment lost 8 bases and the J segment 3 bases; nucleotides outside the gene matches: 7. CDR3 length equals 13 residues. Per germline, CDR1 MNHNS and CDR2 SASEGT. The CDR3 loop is CASSMGGNYEQYF. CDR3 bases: TGTGCCAGCTCGATGGGGGGGAACTACGAGCAGTACTTC.

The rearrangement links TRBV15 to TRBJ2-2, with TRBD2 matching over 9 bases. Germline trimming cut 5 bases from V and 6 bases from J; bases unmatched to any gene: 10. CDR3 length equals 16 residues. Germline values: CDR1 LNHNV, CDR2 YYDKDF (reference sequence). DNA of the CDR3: TGTGCCACCAGCCTCTCTAGCGGGAATTTCGCCGGGGAGCTGTTTTTT. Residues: CATSLSSGNFAGELFF.

In DNA, the CDR3 is TGCGCCAGCAGCCAAGATTTAACAGGGCAAGAGACCCAGTACTTC. Its protein is CASSQDLTGQETQYF. This rearrangement joins TRBV4-3 to TRBJ2-5; TRBD1 is a possible D gene (6 bases). Trimming left V 0 bases short and J 2 bases short, with 10 bases between. The CDR3 has 15 residues. CDR1 is LGHNA and CDR2 is YSLEER in the germline V gene.

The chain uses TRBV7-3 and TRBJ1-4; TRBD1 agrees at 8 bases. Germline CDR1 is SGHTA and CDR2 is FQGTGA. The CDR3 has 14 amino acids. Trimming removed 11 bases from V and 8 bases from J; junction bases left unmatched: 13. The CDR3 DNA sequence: TGTGCCGGCGCTCGACAGGGGATACGAGAAAAACTGTTTTTT. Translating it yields CAGARQGIREKLFF.

CDR3 sequence: CASSHIRGTVGNQPQHF. As DNA, the CDR3 is TGCGCCAGCAGCCACATTAGGGGGACGGTGGGGAATCAGCCCCAGCATTTT. The chain combines TRBV4-1 with TRBJ1-5, with TRBD1 as a possible D gene (6 bases). The CDR3 runs 17 residues. CDR1 is MGHRA, CDR2 YSYEKL, per germline. Trimming cost V 3 bases and J 4 bases, with 19 bases left between them.

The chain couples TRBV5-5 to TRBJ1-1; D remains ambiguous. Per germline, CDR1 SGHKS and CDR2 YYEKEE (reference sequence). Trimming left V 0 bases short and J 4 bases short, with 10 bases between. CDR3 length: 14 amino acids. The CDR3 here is CASSLVGRSTEAFF. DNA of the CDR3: TGTGCCAGCAGCTTGGTGGGGAGGAGCACTGAAGCTTTCTTT.

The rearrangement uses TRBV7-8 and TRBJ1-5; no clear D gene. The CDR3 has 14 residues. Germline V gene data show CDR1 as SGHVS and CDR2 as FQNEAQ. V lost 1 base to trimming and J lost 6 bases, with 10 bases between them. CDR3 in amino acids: CASSLGSAGQPQHF. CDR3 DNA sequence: TGTGCCAGCAGCTTAGGCTCCGCGGGTCAGCCCCAGCATTTT.

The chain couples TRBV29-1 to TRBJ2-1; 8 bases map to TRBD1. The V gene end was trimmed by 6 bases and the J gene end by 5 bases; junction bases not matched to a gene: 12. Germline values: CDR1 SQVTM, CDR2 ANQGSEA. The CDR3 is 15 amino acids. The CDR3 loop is CSVAPRTGIDNEQFF. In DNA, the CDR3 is TGCAGCGTGGCCCCCCGGACAGGGATAGACAATGAGCAGTTCTTC.

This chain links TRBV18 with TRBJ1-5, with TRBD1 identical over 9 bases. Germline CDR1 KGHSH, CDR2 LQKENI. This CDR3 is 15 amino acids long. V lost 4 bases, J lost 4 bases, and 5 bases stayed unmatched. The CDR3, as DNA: TGTGCCAGCTCACGCGGGACAGGGACTAATCAGCCCCAGCATTTT. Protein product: CASSRGTGTNQPQHF.